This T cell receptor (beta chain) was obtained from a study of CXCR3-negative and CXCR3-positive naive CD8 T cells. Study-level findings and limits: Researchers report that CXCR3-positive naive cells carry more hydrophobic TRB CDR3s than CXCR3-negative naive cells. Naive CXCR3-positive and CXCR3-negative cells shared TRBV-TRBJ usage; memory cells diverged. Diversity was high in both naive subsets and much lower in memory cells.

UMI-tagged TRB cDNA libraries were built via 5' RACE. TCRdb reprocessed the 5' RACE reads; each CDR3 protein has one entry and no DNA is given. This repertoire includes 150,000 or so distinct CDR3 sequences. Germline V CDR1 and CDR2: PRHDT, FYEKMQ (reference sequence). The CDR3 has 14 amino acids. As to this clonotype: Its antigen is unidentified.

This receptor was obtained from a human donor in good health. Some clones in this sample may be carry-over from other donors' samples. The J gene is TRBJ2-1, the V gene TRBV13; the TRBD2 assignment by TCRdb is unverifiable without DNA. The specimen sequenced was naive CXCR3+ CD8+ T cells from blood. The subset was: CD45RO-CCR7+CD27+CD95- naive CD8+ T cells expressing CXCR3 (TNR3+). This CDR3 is CASSLAGGPSEQFF.